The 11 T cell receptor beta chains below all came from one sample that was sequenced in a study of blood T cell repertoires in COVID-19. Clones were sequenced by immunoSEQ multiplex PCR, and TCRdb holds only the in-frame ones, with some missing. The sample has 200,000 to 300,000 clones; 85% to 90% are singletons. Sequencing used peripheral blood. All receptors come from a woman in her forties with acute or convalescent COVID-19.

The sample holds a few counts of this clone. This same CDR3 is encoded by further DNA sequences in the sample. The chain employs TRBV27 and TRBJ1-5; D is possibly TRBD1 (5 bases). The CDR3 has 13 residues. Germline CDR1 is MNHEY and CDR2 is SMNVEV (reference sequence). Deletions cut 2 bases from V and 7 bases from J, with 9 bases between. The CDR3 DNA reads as TGTGCCAGCAGTTTAGGGGGGGGGCAGCCCCAGCATTTT. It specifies CASSLGGGQPQHF.

The CDR3 bases are TGTGCCAGCAGTTTGCCCGGGACAGATGGCTACACCTTC. Its protein product is CASSLPGTDGYTF. The genes are TRBV12-3 or TRBV12-4 and TRBJ1-2, with TRBD1 identical over 7 bases. The CDR3 is 13 amino acids. With V trimmed by 3 bases and J by 6 bases, 4 bases remained unmatched.

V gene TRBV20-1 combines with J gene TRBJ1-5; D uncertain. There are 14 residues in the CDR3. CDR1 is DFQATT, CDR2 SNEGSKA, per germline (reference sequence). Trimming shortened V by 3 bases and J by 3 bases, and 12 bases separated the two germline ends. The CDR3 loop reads CSASGVGNNQPQHF. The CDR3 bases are TGCAGTGCTAGTGGAGTCGGGAACAATCAGCCCCAGCATTTT.

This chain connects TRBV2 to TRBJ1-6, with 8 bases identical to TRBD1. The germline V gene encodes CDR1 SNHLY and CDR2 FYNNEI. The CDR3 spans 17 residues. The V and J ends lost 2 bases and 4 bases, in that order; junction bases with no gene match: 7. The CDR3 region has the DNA TGTGCCAGCAGTGAAACCCAGGGACAGGTATATAATTCACCCCTCCACTTT. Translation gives CASSETQGQVYNSPLHF.

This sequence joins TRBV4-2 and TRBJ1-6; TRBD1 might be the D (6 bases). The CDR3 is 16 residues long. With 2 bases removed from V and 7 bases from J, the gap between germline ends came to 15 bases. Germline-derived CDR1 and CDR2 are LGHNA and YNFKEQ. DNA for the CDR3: TGTGCCAGCAGCCAACTCCAGGGACATGGAAATTCACCCCTCCACTTT. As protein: CASSQLQGHGNSPLHF.

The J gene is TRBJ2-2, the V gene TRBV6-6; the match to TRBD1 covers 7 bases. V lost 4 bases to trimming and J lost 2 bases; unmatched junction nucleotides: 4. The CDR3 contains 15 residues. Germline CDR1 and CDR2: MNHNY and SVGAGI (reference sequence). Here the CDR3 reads CASSSGQVNTGELFF. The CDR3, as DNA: TGTGCCAGCAGTTCCGGACAGGTTAACACCGGGGAGCTGTTTTTT.

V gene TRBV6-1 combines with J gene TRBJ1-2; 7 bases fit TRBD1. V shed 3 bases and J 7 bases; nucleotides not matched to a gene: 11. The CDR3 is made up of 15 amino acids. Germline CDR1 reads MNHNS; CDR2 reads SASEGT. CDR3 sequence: CASSDGPTGSSGYTF. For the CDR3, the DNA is TGTGCCAGCAGTGATGGGCCGACAGGGAGTTCTGGCTACACCTTC.

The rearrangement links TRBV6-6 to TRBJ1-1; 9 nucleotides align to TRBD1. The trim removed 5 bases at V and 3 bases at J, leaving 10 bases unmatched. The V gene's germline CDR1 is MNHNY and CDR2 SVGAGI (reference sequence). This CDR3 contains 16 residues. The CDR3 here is CASSPDRGFMDTEAFF. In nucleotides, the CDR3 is TGTGCCAGCAGTCCGGACAGGGGATTCATGGACACTGAAGCTTTCTTT.

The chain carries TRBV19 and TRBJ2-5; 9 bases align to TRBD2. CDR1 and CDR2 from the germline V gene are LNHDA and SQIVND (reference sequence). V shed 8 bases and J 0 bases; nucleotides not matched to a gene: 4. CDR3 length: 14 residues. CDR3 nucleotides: TGTGCCAGTTCCAGACTAGCGGACCAAGAGACCCAGTACTTC. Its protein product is CASSRLADQETQYF.

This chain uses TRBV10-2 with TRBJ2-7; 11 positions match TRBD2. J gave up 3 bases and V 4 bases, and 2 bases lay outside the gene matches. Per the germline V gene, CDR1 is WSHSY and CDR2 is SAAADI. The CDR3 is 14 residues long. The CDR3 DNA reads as TGCGCCAGCAGTGGGGGACTAGCGGACTACGAGCAGTACGTC. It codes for CASSGGLADYEQYV.

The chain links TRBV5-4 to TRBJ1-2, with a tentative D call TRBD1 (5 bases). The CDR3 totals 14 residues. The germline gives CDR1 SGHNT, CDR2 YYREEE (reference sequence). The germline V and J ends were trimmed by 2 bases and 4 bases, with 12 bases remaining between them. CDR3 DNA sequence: TGTGCCAGCAGCTTAAAGGGGCAGTCCTATGGCTACACCTTC. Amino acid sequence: CASSLKGQSYGYTF.